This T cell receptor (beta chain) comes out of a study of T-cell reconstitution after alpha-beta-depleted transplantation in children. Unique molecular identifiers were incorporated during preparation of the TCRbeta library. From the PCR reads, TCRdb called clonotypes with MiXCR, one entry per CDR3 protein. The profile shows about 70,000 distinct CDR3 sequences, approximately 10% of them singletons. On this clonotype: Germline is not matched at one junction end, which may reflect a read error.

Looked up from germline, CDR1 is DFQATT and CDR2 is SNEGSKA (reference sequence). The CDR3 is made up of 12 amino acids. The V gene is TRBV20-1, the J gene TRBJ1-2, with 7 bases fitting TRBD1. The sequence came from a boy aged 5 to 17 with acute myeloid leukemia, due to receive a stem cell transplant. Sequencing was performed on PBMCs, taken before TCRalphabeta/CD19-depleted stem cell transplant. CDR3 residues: CSALDREYGHTF. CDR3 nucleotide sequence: TGCAGTGCTCTAGACAGGGAGTATGGCCACACCTTC.